The text below deals with one T cell receptor (beta chain). The target antigen is unknown. This sample is part of a study of siplizumab effects on memory and regulatory T cells. Study findings and constraints: Treatment with siplizumab left mappable alloreactive CD4+ clones averaging approximately 69% Treg-derived, compared with 25% to 30% in controls.

Repertoires were generated with immunoSEQ multiplex PCR, while TCRdb's copy carries only in-frame clones and drops some. The sample records more than 75,000 clones, over 85% being singletons. After removal of 0 bases from V and 7 bases from J, the junction contained 3 bases not matched to a gene. This CDR3 comprises 15 residues. Germline V gene sequence: CDR1 LGHNA, CDR2 YNFKEQ. The receptor comes from a human donor in good health. The sample was CD8+ T cells sorted from blood. The rearrangement joins TRBV4-2 to TRBJ1-5, with 10 positions matching TRBD1. The CDR3 loop is CASSQEGTGAQPQHF. The CDR3 coding sequence is TGTGCCAGCAGCCAAGAAGGGACAGGGGCCCAGCCCCAGCATTTT.